These T cell receptor beta chains were read from a single sample in a study of B cell selection in AIRE deficiency. Sequencing used immunoSEQ multiplex PCR; TCRdb keeps in-frame clones, though not all of them. The sample carries 20,000 to 25,000 clones, around 97% recorded once. The sequenced sample was conventional CD4+ T cells sorted from PBMCs. The receptor source for this set is a human donor with AIRE deficiency. The CDR3 runs from the conserved cysteine through the conserved F or W. D genes are given only for firm matches. Some rows have no size entry. The others give once, few or many, or a class for an expanded clone.

TRBJ2-7	TRBV10-3	NA	NA	CAISEGGGRRAYEQYF	TGTGCCATCAGTGAGGGGGGCGGCAGGAGAGCCTACGAGCAGTACTTC
TRBJ2-1	TRBV4-1	TRBD2	NA	CASSQGTSGYNEQFF	TGCGCCAGCAGCCAAGGGACTAGCGGTTACAATGAGCAGTTCTTC
TRBJ2-7	TRBV11-3	TRBD2	NA	CASSLRSGSYWEQYF	TGTGCCAGCAGCTTAAGGAGCGGGAGTTATTGGGAGCAGTACTTC
TRBJ2-1	TRBV19	NA	NA	CASNPWGSSYNEQFF	TGTGCCAGTAATCCATGGGGGAGCTCCTACAATGAGCAGTTCTTC
TRBJ1-5	TRBV19	NA	NA	CASRSGGGAAHRPQHF	TGTGCCAGTAGAAGTGGAGGCGGGGCAGCCCATCGGCCCCAGCATTTT
TRBJ2-3	TRBV4-3	NA	NA	CASSQDLVGGTSTDTQYF	TGCGCCAGCAGCCAAGATCTTGTCGGGGGTACTAGCACAGATACGCAGTATTTT
TRBJ1-5	TRBV5-4	TRBD1	NA	CASSLVGGADNQPQHF	TGTGCCAGCAGCTTGGTAGGGGGCGCGGACAATCAGCCCCAGCATTTT
TRBJ2-3	TRBV7-2	NA	NA	CASSFVWGDTQYF	TGTGCCAGCAGCTTTGTTTGGGGAGATACGCAGTATTTT
TRBJ2-7	TRBV11-3	NA	NA	CASSLDQASTEQYF	TGTGCCAGCAGCTTAGATCAGGCCAGTACCGAGCAGTACTTC
TRBJ2-1	TRBV18	NA	NA	CASSRTTTGMSNEQFF	TGTGCCAGCTCCCGAACCACGACGGGGATGAGCAATGAGCAGTTCTTC
TRBJ1-2	TRBV12-2	NA	once	CASRFSRAVDGYTF	TGTGCAAGTCGCTTCTCTAGGGCTGTTGACGGCTACACCTTC
TRBJ1-5	TRBV19	NA	NA	CASSIWGQPQHF	TGTGCCAGTAGTATTTGGGGTCAGCCCCAGCATTTT
TRBJ1-3	TRBV7-2	TRBD1	NA	CASSLGPGTGVGTIYF	TGTGCCAGCAGCTTAGGGCCCGGGACAGGGGTTGGCACCATATATTTT
TRBJ2-7	TRBV19	TRBD2	NA	CASRILAGDYEQYF	TGTGCCAGTAGAATCCTAGCGGGAGATTATGAGCAGTACTTC
TRBJ2-5	TRBV28	NA	NA	CASSIIQGRETQYF	TGTGCCAGCAGTATAATTCAGGGGAGGGAGACCCAGTACTTC
TRBJ2-5	TRBV12-5	NA	NA	CASGIQGRETQYF	TGTGCTAGTGGTATACAGGGTCGGGAGACCCAGTACTTC
TRBJ1-1	TRBV2	TRBD1	NA	CASSDQGATEAFF	TGTGCCAGCAGTGATCAGGGGGCGACTGAAGCTTTCTTT
TRBJ2-7	TRBV7-3	TRBD1	NA	CASSPGTGGVYEQYF	TGTGCCAGCAGCCCCGGGACAGGGGGGGTATACGAGCAGTACTTC
TRBJ2-7	TRBV13	NA	NA	CASSLLLGRPYEQYF	TGTGCCAGCAGCTTACTCCTTGGGCGGCCATACGAGCAGTACTTC
TRBJ1-2	TRBV19	TRBD1	NA	CASSIGATGTKIGYTF	TGTGCCAGTAGTATAGGTGCGACAGGGACTAAAATTGGCTACACCTTC
TRBJ1-1	TRBV18	NA	NA	CASSPRAVNAEAFF	TGTGCCAGCTCACCAAGGGCGGTGAACGCTGAAGCTTTCTTT
TRBJ2-6	TRBV19	TRBD1	NA	CASSSRGRSPYSGANVLTF	TGTGCCAGTAGTAGCAGGGGGCGCAGCCCCTATTCTGGGGCCAACGTCCTGACTTTC
TRBJ2-2	TRBV19	TRBD2	NA	CASSIAGGTGELFF	TGTGCCAGTAGTATAGCCGGGGGGACGGGGGAGCTGTTTTTT
TRBJ2-3	TRBV5-1	NA	NA	CASSAFFSADTQYF	TGCGCCAGCAGCGCCTTTTTTTCCGCAGATACGCAGTATTTT
TRBJ1-4	TRBV6-6	NA	NA	CASSYTNEKLFF	TGTGCCAGCAGTTACACCAATGAAAAACTGTTTTTT
TRBJ1-1	TRBV30	NA	NA	CAWSLRAMNTEAFF	TGTGCCTGGAGCCTCAGAGCTATGAACACTGAAGCTTTCTTT
TRBJ1-5	TRBV4-2	NA	NA	CASSQGGLNQPQHF	TGTGCCAGCAGCCAAGGGGGTCTAAATCAGCCCCAGCATTTT
TRBJ2-7	TRBV27	NA	NA	CASRVLGARYEQYF	TGTGCCAGCAGAGTTCTCGGGGCGCGATACGAGCAGTACTTC
TRBJ2-7	TRBV5-1	NA	once	CASTPSPFAVHEQYF	TGCGCCAGCACCCCCTCACCGTTCGCAGTCCACGAGCAGTACTTC
TRBJ2-1	TRBV7-2	NA	NA	CASSLVAQRDEQFF	TGTGCCAGCAGCTTAGTGGCTCAACGCGATGAGCAGTTCTTC
TRBJ1-1	TRBV2	NA	NA	CASSTLGGAEAFF	TGTGCCAGCAGTACCTTGGGGGGGGCTGAAGCTTTCTTT
TRBJ1-5	TRBV19	TRBD1	NA	CASSTIDRGGWQPQHF	TGTGCCAGTAGTACGATCGACAGGGGAGGGTGGCAGCCCCAGCATTTT
TRBJ2-5	TRBV18	NA	NA	CASSLDTEETQYF	TGTGCCAGCTCACTCGACACTGAAGAGACCCAGTACTTC
TRBJ2-3	TRBV27	NA	NA	CASSSGTLGNTQYF	TGTGCCAGCAGTTCCGGGACCCTGGGAAATACGCAGTATTTT
TRBJ2-3	TRBV5-1	NA	NA	CASSLDQGASGSTDTQYF	TGCGCCAGCAGCTTGGACCAGGGGGCTAGCGGTAGCACAGATACGCAGTATTTT
TRBJ2-2	TRBV7-2	NA	NA	CASSPGPTGELFF	TGTGCCAGCAGCCCCGGACCCACCGGGGAGCTGTTTTTT
TRBJ2-1	TRBV5-5	TRBD2	once	CASSLSGTRGLNEQFF	TGTGCCAGCAGCTTATCTGGGACTAGAGGTTTGAATGAGCAGTTCTTC
TRBJ2-6	TRBV27	NA	NA	CASSWTPGGGANVLTF	TGTGCCAGCAGTTGGACCCCAGGAGGTGGGGCCAACGTCCTGACTTTC
TRBJ2-7	TRBV6-5	TRBD1	NA	CASRAGGMYEQYF	TGTGCCAGCAGGGCAGGGGGTATGTACGAGCAGTACTTC
TRBJ1-5	TRBV5-4	TRBD1	NA	CASSFLGPGGTGNQPQHF	TGTGCCAGCAGCTTTTTGGGACCCGGAGGGACAGGTAATCAGCCCCAGCATTTT
TRBJ2-7	TRBV18	TRBD1	NA	CASSSYRGPVSEQYF	TGTGCCAGCTCATCCTACAGGGGACCCGTAAGCGAGCAGTACTTC
TRBJ2-2	TRBV18	NA	NA	CASSVTGELFF	TGTGCCAGCTCAGTGACGGGGGAGCTGTTTTTT
TRBJ2-3	TRBV14	NA	NA	CASSHGRHTQYF	TGTGCCAGCAGCCACGGCAGGCATACGCAGTATTTT
TRBJ2-3	TRBV18	TRBD2	NA	CASQPPLSGSMTDTQYF	TGTGCCAGCCAACCCCCCTTAAGCGGGAGCATGACAGATACGCAGTATTTT
TRBJ2-5	TRBV5-4	NA	NA	CASGLGRGTQYF	TGTGCCAGCGGCCTGGGGCGGGGGACCCAGTACTTC
TRBJ1-5	TRBV7-1	TRBD1	NA	CASSSRPPNLLQGQGRQPQHF	TGCGCCAGCAGCTCGCGCCCTCCAAATCTCCTACAAGGACAGGGCCGGCAGCCCCAGCATTTT
TRBJ1-1	TRBV7-9	NA	once	CASSLGDEAFF	TGTGCCAGCAGCTTAGGGGATGAAGCTTTCTTT
TRBJ1-5	TRBV30	NA	NA	CAWSANSNQPQHF	TGTGCCTGGAGCGCTAATAGCAATCAGCCCCAGCATTTT
TRBJ2-3	TRBV21-1	NA	NA	CASSKIGLADRITDTQYF	TGTGCCAGCAGCAAAATCGGTCTAGCCGATAGAATTACAGATACGCAGTATTTT
TRBJ2-7	TRBV18	TRBD1	NA	CASSERQGQEQYF	TGTGCCAGCTCGGAACGACAGGGTCAGGAGCAGTACTTC
TRBJ1-2	TRBV28	NA	NA	CASGSGYTF	TGTGCCAGTGGGTCCGGCTACACCTTC
TRBJ2-5	TRBV6-5	TRBD2	once	CASRGTSPYQETQYF	TGTGCCAGCAGGGGGACTAGCCCGTACCAAGAGACCCAGTACTTC
TRBJ2-7	TRBV4-3	NA	NA	CASSQENSEQYF	TGCGCCAGCAGCCAAGAAAACAGCGAGCAGTACTTC